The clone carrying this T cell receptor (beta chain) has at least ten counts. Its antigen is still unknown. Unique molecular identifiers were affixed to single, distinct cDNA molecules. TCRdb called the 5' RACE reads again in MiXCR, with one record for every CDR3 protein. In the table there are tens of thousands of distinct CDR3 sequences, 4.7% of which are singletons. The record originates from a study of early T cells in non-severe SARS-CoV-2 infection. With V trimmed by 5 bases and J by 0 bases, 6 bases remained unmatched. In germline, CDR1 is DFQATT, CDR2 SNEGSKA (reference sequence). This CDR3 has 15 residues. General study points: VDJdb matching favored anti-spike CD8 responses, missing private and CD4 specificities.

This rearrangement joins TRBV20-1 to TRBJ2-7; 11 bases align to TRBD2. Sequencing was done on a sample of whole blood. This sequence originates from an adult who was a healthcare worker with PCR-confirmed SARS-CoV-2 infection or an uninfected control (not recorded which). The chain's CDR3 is CSAYPSGGHSYEQYF. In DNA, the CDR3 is TGCAGTGCTTACCCTAGCGGGGGGCACTCCTACGAGCAGTACTTC.